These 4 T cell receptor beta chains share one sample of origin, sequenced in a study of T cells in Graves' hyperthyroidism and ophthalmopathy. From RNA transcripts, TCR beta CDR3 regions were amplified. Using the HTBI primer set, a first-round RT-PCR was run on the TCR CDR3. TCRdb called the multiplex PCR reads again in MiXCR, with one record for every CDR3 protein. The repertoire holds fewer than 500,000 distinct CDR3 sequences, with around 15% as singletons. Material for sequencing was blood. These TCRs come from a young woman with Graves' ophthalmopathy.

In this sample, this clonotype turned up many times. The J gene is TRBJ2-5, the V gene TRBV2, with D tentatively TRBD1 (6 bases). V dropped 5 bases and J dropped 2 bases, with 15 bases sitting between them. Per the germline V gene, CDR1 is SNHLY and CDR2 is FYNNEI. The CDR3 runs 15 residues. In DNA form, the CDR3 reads TGTGCCAGCAGTAGCGGCAGGGGCCGGCAAGAGACCCAGTACTTC. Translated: CASSSGRGRQETQYF.

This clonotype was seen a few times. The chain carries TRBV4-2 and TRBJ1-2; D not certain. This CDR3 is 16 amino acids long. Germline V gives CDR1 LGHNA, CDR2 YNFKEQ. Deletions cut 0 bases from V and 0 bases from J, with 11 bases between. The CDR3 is CASSQEVGKTNYGYTF. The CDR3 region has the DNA TGTGCCAGCAGCCAAGAAGTGGGCAAAACTAACTATGGCTACACCTTC.

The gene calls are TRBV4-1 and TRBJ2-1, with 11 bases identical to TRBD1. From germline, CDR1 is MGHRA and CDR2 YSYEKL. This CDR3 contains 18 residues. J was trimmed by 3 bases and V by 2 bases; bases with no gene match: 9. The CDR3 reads CASSQWSSGTGGYNEQFF. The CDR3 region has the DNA TGCGCCAGCAGCCAATGGTCATCCGGGACAGGGGGCTACAATGAGCAGTTCTTC.

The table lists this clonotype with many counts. CDR3: CASSEVFQRNQPQHF. The CDR3 bases are TGTGCCAGCAGTGAAGTGTTTCAGCGCAATCAGCCCCAGCATTTT. The V call is TRBV6-1, the J call TRBJ1-5, with D hard to call. The CDR3 runs to 15 residues. V was shortened by 1 base and J by 2 bases, with 9 bases between the two germline ends. Germline V gene sequence: CDR1 MNHNS, CDR2 SASEGT.